These T cell receptor beta chains were read from a single sample in a study of control samples from healthy donors and cancer patients. The repertoire was sequenced with immunoSEQ multiplex PCR; TCRdb's copy has only in-frame clones and lacks some. The repertoire holds approximately 50,000 clones, 87% seen once, with about an eighth in the top ten. The sample comprised PBMCs. Receptors originate from a man in his fifties or sixties with head and neck cancer. Each CDR3 is given with its conserved first and last residue. A D gene is named only where the DNA matches it firmly. Not all rows give a size; the values are once, few, many and, for expanded clones, a class.

TRBJ2-7,.,.,TRBV24-1,TGTGCCACCAGTGACGCGTCTAGCTCCTACGAGCAGTACTTC,CATSDASSSYEQYF
TRBJ2-7,TRBD1,.,TRBV6-2/TRBV6-3,TGTGCCAGCAGTTACTCGACAGGGAGCGCCTACGAGCAGTACTTC,CASSYSTGSAYEQYF
TRBJ2-3,.,.,TRBV28,TGTGCCATTAAGCCAGGGTACGACGGACTAAAAAGCACAGATACGCAGTATTTT,CAIKPGYDGLKSTDTQYF
TRBJ2-3,.,once,TRBV2,TGTGCCAGCAGTGAGGACCACACAGATACGCAGTATTTT,CASSEDHTDTQYF
TRBJ2-7,TRBD1,.,TRBV6-2/TRBV6-3,TGTGCCAGCAGTTACGCAGGGGGCGGTGAGCAGTACTTC,CASSYAGGGEQYF
TRBJ1-2,TRBD1,.,TRBV4-3,TGCGCCAGCAGCCATGGACAGGGACGGACAATCTATGGCTACACCTTC,CASSHGQGRTIYGYTF
TRBJ1-1,.,.,TRBV7-2,TGTGCCAGCAGCTTAGCGGGTCCCACTGAAGCTTTCTTT,CASSLAGPTEAFF
TRBJ2-7,.,.,TRBV29-1,TGCAGCGTTGTACTCACAGGTTCTCCCTACGAGCAGTACTTC,CSVVLTGSPYEQYF
TRBJ2-6,.,.,TRBV21-1,TGTGCCAGCAGCAAAGGACGCCGGTTATACTACTCTGGGGCCAACGTCCTGACTTTC,CASSKGRRLYYSGANVLTF
TRBJ1-2,TRBD1,once,TRBV7-2,TGTGCCAGCAGCTTACGGGACAGGGGCATGGGAGGCTACACCTTC,CASSLRDRGMGGYTF
TRBJ2-1,.,.,TRBV7-9,TGTGCCAGCAGCCCAAGAGTGCCGGGGGCCAACAATGAGCAGTTCTTC,CASSPRVPGANNEQFF
TRBJ2-3,.,.,TRBV7-9,TGTGCCAGCAGCTTAGAGTTTACAGATACGCAGTATTTT,CASSLEFTDTQYF
TRBJ1-5,.,.,TRBV28,TGTGCCAGCACGCCTTCACTTCAGCCCCAGCATTTT,CASTPSLQPQHF
TRBJ2-6,TRBD2,.,TRBV15,TGTGCCACCAGCAGAGGTGGCGGGGGTACATCCTCTGGGGCCAACGTCCTGACTTTC,CATSRGGGGTSSGANVLTF
TRBJ2-7,TRBD1,.,TRBV5-1,TGCGCCAGCAGCGAGGGGACAGAATACGAGCAGTACTTC,CASSEGTEYEQYF
TRBJ2-1,.,.,TRBV5-3,TGTGCCAGAAGCTTACTGACTGCCCCTCCCTACAATGAGCAGTTCTTC,CARSLLTAPPYNEQFF
TRBJ2-3,TRBD1,once,TRBV2,TGTGCCAGCAGTGCCAACGTACGGGGGACAGGGGAGACAGATACGCAGTATTTT,CASSANVRGTGETDTQYF
TRBJ1-6,.,few,TRBV9,TGTGCCAGCAGCGCAGGCGGGGGTAATTCACCCCTCCACTTT,CASSAGGGNSPLHF
TRBJ2-1,.,.,TRBV4-2,TGTGCCAGCAGCCAAGTTAAGGCGAGCTCCACCTACAATGAGCAGTTCTTC,CASSQVKASSTYNEQFF
TRBJ2-3,.,.,TRBV9,TGTGCCAGCAGCGCCCCCCCGGAAATTGATAGCACAGATACGCAGTATTTT,CASSAPPEIDSTDTQYF
TRBJ2-1,.,few,TRBV6-2/TRBV6-3,TGTGCCAGCAGTTATTATTACAATGAGCAGTTCTTC,CASSYYYNEQFF
TRBJ2-5,TRBD1,.,TRBV11-3,TGTGCCAGCAGCCGGAGGACAGGGAACCAAGAGACCCAGTACTTC,CASSRRTGNQETQYF
TRBJ1-6,.,.,TRBV28,TGTGCCAGCAGTTTAGTTAGACAGACGACTAATTCACCCCTCCACTTT,CASSLVRQTTNSPLHF
TRBJ2-5,.,.,TRBV7-3,TGTGCCAGCAGCTTAGGTTTAGGAGGGGTGGGGCAAGAGACCCAGTACTTC,CASSLGLGGVGQETQYF
TRBJ2-7,.,.,TRBV6-2/TRBV6-3,TGTACCAGCAGTTACTCGGACTATGCGGGTGGCGAGCAGTACTTC,CTSSYSDYAGGEQYF
TRBJ1-2,.,.,TRBV6-1,TGTGCCAGCAGTGAAACGGGGGCATCCAACTATGGCTACACCTTC,CASSETGASNYGYTF
TRBJ1-5,.,.,TRBV5-5,TGTGCCAGCAGCTTCGCTCGAATCCAGGGCCCGAAGAGCAATCAGCCCCAGCATTTT,CASSFARIQGPKSNQPQHF
TRBJ1-3,.,.,TRBV28,TGTGCCAGCAGTTTCGTTAGGAAGGGAGGTGGAAACACCATATATTTT,CASSFVRKGGGNTIYF
TRBJ2-1,.,.,TRBV5-1,TGCGCCAGCAGCTTGGAGACTTCTGGGCCGCAGCAGTTCTTC,CASSLETSGPQQFF
TRBJ2-3,.,.,TRBV7-9,TGTGCCAGCAGCCCTGGGGCCAACGGGGACACAGATACGCAGTATTTT,CASSPGANGDTDTQYF
TRBJ1-6,.,.,TRBV7-9,TGTGCCAGCAGCTTGGACCCAGATAATTCACCCCTCCACTTT,CASSLDPDNSPLHF
TRBJ2-7,TRBD1,.,TRBV6-5,TGTGCCAGCAGCGGAAGGGGGCACTCCTACGAGCAGTACTTC,CASSGRGHSYEQYF
TRBJ2-2,.,.,TRBV7-3,TGTGCCAGCAGCTTAATGGGGAACACCGGGGAGCTGTTTTTT,CASSLMGNTGELFF
TRBJ1-1,.,.,TRBV6-5,TGTGCCAGCAGGAACGTTCAAGGCACTGAAGCTTTCTTT,CASRNVQGTEAFF
TRBJ1-2,.,.,TRBV28,TGTGCCAGCAGTGATCCCGGGGACTATGGCTACACCTTC,CASSDPGDYGYTF
TRBJ1-4,TRBD1,once,TRBV4-2,TGTGCCAGCAGCCTACAGGGGGCGGACGATGCAACTAATGAAAAACTGTTTTTT,CASSLQGADDATNEKLFF
TRBJ2-1,TRBD1,.,TRBV10-3,TGTGCCATCAGGGGCGGGAAAGAGGGACAGGGGTGGCATGAGCAGTTCTTC,CAIRGGKEGQGWHEQFF
TRBJ2-1,.,.,TRBV9,TGTGCCAGCAGCCCCCGGCACAGCCCTATCAGCTCCTACAATGAGCAGTTCTTC,CASSPRHSPISSYNEQFF
TRBJ1-2,.,.,TRBV3-1/TRBV3-2,TGTGCCAGCAGCCAAGGCTCAGGTCACTATGGCTACACCTTC,CASSQGSGHYGYTF
TRBJ1-5,.,.,TRBV28,TGTGCCAGCAGCAGGGGCAATCAGCCCCAGCATTTT,CASSRGNQPQHF
TRBJ1-6,.,.,TRBV3-1/TRBV3-2,TGTGCCAGCAGCCAAGGACAGTTATCCTCACCCCTCCACTTT,CASSQGQLSSPLHF
TRBJ1-5,.,.,TRBV9,TGTGCCAGCAGCGTAGGAGTCAGGGGATATCAGCCCCAGCATTTT,CASSVGVRGYQPQHF
TRBJ2-2,TRBD2,.,TRBV19,TGTGCCAGTAGTATACGGGCGGAACTAGCGGCCTTCTCCGGGGAGCTGTTTTTT,CASSIRAELAAFSGELFF
TRBJ2-1,.,.,TRBV7-2,TGTGCCAGCAGCTTGGACTCGAGCTCCTACAATGAGCAGTTCTTC,CASSLDSSSYNEQFF
TRBJ2-3,TRBD2,.,TRBV10-3,TGTGCCATCAGTGAACAAGGGACTAGCGGGAGGCTGCGCACAGATACGCAGTATTTT,CAISEQGTSGRLRTDTQYF
TRBJ2-7,.,.,TRBV6-5,TGTGCCAGCAGTTACGGACAGACCTACGAGCAGTACTTC,CASSYGQTYEQYF
TRBJ2-7,.,few,TRBV7-7,TGTGCTAGCAGCTTAAATCCTGGGTACGAGCAGTACTTC,CASSLNPGYEQYF
TRBJ1-5,.,.,TRBV4-1,TGCGCCAGCAGCCAAGTGGGGGGAAGTCAGCCCCAGCATTTT,CASSQVGGSQPQHF
TRBJ2-3,.,.,TRBV4-3,TGCGCCAGCAGCCAAGAGCCGGGGTCCACAGATACGCAGTATTTT,CASSQEPGSTDTQYF
TRBJ2-7,.,.,TRBV28,TGTGCCAGCACCCCGGCCCCACAGGGTTTCTACGAGCAGTACTTC,CASTPAPQGFYEQYF
TRBJ1-5,TRBD1,.,TRBV5-8,TGTGCCAGCAGCTTCGGGACAGCTAATCAGCCCCAGCATTTT,CASSFGTANQPQHF
TRBJ2-7,.,.,TRBV28,TGTGCCAGCAGTTTTGGCGAACCAGGGCTGGACGAGCAGTACTTC,CASSFGEPGLDEQYF
TRBJ2-7,.,.,TRBV6-5,TGTGCCAGCAGACGGACAGAGGCCTACGAGCAGTACTTC,CASRRTEAYEQYF
TRBJ2-1,TRBD2,.,TRBV19,TGTGCCAGTACCAGGACTAGCGGGCACAATGAGCAGTTCTTC,CASTRTSGHNEQFF
TRBJ2-7,TRBD2,.,TRBV10-3,TGTGCCATCAGCGCTTTGGCGGGAGTAGGCGAGCAGTACTTC,CAISALAGVGEQYF
TRBJ2-1,.,once,TRBV4-3,TGCGCCAGCAGCCAACGGCAGGGAAACACTGAGCAGTTCTTC,CASSQRQGNTEQFF
TRBJ2-1,TRBD1,.,TRBV19,TGTGCCAGTAGACAGGGGGCAAGTGGGAATGAGCAGTTCTTC,CASRQGASGNEQFF